This T cell receptor beta chain originates from a study of naive and memory T cell subsets. Study-wide points: Possibly reflecting memory cells re-expressing CD45RA, a few larger clonotypes occurred in naive repertoires, especially CD8.

Two oligonucleotides, mixed equimolar, formed the beta constant-region primer covering TRBC1 and TRBC2. Ligated cDNA was amplified by four rounds of PCR with nested alpha and beta constant-region primers and SP2. MiXCR, run by TCRdb on the UMI-ligation and nested PCR reads, gives a single entry per CDR3 protein. This table holds about 90,000 distinct CDR3 sequences, about 11% found once. To note about this clonotype: The antigen is undetermined.

The V gene's germline CDR1 is SGHTA and CDR2 FQGNSA. Trimming took off 5 bases at V and 7 bases at J, with 14 bases between the two ends. CDR3 length equals 13 residues. The material sequenced was naive CD4+ T cells from blood. The gene calls are TRBV7-2 and TRBJ1-1; no clear D. This sequence was found in a human donor in good health. CDR3 sequence: CASSMSDGIEAFF. The CDR3, as DNA: TGTGCCAGCAGCATGTCGGACGGGATTGAAGCTTTCTTT.